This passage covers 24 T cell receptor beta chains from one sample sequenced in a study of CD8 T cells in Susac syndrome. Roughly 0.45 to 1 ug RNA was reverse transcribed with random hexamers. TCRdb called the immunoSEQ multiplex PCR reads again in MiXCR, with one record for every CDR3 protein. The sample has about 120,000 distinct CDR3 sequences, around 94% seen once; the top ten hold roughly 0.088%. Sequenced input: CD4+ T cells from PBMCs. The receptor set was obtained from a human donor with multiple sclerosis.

The CDR3 DNA follows: TGTGCCAGCAGCTTATGGACAGGGGTTGGCATTCAGTACTTC. Translation: CASSLWTGVGIQYF. The rearrangement uses TRBV7-9 and TRBJ2-4; 9 bases line up with TRBD1. J lost 9 bases, V lost 2 bases, and 5 bases had no gene match. The CDR3 is 14 amino acids. CDR1 is SEHNR and CDR2 is FQNEAQ in the germline V gene (reference sequence).

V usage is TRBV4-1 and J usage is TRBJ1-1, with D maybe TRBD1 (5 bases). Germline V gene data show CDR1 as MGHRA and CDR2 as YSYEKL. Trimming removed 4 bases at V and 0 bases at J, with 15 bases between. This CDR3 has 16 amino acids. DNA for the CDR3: TGCGCCAGCAGCCCCATAGGAAGACAGATGAACACTGAAGCTTTCTTT. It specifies CASSPIGRQMNTEAFF.

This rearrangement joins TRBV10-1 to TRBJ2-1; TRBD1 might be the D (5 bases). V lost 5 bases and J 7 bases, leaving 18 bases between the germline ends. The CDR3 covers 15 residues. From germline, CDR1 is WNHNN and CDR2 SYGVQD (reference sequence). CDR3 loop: CASSQGLYGQNEQFF. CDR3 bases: TGCGCCAGCAGTCAGGGTTTGTATGGTCAGAATGAGCAGTTCTTC.

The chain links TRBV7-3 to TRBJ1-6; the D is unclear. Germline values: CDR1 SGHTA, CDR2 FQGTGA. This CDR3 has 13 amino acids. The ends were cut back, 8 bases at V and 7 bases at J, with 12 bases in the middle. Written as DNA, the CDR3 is TGTGCCAGCTCTACCACCGGAAATTCACCCCTCCACTTT. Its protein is CASSTTGNSPLHF.

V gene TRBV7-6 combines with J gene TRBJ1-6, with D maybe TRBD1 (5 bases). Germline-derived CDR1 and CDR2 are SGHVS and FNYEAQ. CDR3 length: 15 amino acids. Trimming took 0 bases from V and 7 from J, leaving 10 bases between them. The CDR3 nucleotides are TGTGCCAGCAGCTTAGCGGGGACCACCAATTCACCCCTCCACTTT. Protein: CASSLAGTTNSPLHF.

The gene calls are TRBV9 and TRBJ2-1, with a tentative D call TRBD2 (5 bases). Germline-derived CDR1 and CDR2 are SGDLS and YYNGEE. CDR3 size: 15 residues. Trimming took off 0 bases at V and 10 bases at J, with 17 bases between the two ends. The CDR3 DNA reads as TGTGCCAGCAGCGTAGTGGGCATAAACGGAGGAGAGCAGTTCTTC. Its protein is CASSVVGINGGEQFF.

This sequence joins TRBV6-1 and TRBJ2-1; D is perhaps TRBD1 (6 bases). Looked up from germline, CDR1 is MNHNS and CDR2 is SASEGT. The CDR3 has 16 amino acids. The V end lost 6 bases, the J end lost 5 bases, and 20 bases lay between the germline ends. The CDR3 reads CASSRPPGASNNEQFF. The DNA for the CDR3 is TGTGCCAGCAGCCGCCCCCCAGGGGCCTCTAACAATGAGCAGTTCTTC.

CDR3 protein: CATSRPTWGHGYTF. CDR3 in DNA: TGTGCCACCAGCAGACCGACTTGGGGTCATGGCTACACCTTC. The chain recombines TRBV15 with TRBJ1-2, with D uncertain. The V end lost 2 bases, the J end lost 6 bases, and 13 bases lay between the germline ends. Germline assignment: CDR1 LNHNV and CDR2 YYDKDF (reference sequence). The CDR3 extends over 14 amino acids.

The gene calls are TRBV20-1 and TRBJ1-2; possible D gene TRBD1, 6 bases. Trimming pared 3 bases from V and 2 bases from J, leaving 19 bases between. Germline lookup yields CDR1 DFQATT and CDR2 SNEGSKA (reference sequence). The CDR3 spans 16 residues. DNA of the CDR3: TGCAGTGCTAGTCCCCAGGGGAATCATGGCAACTATGGCTACACCTTC. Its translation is CSASPQGNHGNYGYTF.

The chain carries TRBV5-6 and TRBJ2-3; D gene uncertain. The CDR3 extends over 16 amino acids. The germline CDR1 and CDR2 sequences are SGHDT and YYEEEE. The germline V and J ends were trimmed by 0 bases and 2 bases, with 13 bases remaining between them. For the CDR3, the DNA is TGTGCCAGCAGCTTGGTCGGGCCAGGATACACAGATACGCAGTATTTT. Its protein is CASSLVGPGYTDTQYF.

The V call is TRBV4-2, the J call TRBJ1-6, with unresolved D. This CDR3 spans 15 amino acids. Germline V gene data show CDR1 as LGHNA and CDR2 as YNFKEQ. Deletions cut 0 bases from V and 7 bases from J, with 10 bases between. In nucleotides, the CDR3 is TGTGCCAGCAGCCAAGATGAGAAAGGGAATTCACCCCTCCACTTT. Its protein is CASSQDEKGNSPLHF.

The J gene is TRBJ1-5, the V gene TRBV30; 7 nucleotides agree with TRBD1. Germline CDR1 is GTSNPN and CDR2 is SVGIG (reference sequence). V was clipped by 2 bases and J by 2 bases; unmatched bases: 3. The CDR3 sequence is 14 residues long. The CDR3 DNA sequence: TGTGCCTGGAGTAGGGGGCAACGCAATCAGCCCCAGCATTTT. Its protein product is CAWSRGQRNQPQHF.

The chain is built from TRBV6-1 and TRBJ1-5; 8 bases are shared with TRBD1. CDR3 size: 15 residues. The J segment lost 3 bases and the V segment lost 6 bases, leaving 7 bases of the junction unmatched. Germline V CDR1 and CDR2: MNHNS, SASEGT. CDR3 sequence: CASSHGQGINQPQHF. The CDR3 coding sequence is TGTGCCAGCAGCCACGGACAGGGAATCAATCAGCCCCAGCATTTT.

The CDR3: CASSRRTGGPQETQYF. In DNA form, the CDR3 reads TGTGCCAGCAGCCGAAGAACCGGGGGGCCCCAAGAGACCCAGTACTTC. The rearrangement joins TRBV3-1 to TRBJ2-5, with a tentative D call TRBD2 (7 bases). The length of the CDR3 is 16 residues. Trimming took off 4 bases at V and 1 base at J, with 16 bases between the two ends. Germline V lookup: CDR1 LGHDT, CDR2 YNNKEL (reference sequence).

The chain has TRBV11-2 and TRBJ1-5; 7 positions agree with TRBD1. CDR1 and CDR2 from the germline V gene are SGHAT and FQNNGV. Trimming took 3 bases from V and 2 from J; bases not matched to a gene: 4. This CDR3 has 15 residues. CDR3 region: CASSFTGVGNQPQHF. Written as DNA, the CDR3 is TGTGCCAGCAGCTTCACAGGGGTCGGCAATCAGCCCCAGCATTTT.

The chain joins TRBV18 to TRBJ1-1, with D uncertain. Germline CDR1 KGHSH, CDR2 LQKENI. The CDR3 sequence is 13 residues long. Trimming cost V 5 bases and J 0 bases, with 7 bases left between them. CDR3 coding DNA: TGTGCCAGCTCAAACGGAATGAACACTGAAGCTTTCTTT. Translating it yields CASSNGMNTEAFF.

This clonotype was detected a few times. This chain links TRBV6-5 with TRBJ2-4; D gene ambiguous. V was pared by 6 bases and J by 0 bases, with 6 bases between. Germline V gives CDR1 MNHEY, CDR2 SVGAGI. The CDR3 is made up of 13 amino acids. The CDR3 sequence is CASSLLAKNIQYF. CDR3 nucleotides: TGTGCCAGCAGCTTATTAGCCAAAAACATTCAGTACTTC.

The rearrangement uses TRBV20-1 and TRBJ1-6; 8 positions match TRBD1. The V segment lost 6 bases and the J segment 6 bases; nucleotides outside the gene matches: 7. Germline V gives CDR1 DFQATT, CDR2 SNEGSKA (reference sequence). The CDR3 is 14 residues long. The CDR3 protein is CSAKGTGTNSPLHF. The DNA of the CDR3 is TGCAGTGCAAAGGGGACAGGTACTAATTCACCCCTCCACTTT.

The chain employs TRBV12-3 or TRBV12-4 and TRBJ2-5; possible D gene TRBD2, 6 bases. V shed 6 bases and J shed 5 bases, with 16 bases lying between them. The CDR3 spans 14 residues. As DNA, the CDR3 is TGTGCCAGCAGGTGGAGGGGCTCCGAGGAGACCCAGTACTTC. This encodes CASRWRGSEETQYF.

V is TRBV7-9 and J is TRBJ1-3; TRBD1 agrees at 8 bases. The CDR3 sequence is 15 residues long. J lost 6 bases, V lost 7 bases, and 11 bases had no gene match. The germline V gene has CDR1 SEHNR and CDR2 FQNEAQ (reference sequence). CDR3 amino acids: CASTRHLTGENTIYF. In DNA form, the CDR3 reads TGTGCCAGCACGAGACACCTGACAGGGGAAAACACCATATATTTT.

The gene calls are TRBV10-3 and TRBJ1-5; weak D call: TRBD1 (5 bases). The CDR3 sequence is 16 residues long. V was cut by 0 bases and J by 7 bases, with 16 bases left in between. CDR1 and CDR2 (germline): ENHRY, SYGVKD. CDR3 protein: CAISESIPGMGQPQHF. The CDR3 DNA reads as TGTGCCATCAGTGAGTCGATACCAGGGATGGGGCAGCCCCAGCATTTT.

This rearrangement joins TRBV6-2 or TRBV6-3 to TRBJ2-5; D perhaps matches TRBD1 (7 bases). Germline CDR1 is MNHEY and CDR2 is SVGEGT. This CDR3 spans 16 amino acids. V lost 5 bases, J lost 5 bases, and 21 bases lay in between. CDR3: CASSPREQGRRETQYF. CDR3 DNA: TGTGCCAGCAGTCCCAGGGAACAGGGGAGGCGCGAGACCCAGTACTTC.

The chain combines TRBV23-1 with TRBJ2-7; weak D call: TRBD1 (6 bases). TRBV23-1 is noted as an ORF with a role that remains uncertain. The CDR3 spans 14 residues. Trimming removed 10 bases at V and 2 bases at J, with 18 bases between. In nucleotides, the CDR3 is TGCGCCACTAAGGGGGAACAGACACCCTACGAGCAGTACTTC. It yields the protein CATKGEQTPYEQYF.

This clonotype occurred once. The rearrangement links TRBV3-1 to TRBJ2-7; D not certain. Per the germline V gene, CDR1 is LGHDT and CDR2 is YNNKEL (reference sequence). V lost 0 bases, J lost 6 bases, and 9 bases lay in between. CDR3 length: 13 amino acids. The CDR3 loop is CASSQDLSREQYF. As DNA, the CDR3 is TGTGCCAGCAGCCAAGATCTTTCGCGCGAGCAGTACTTC.